The clone carrying this T cell receptor (beta chain) turned up a few times. The antigen remains undetermined. The libraries were made with immunoSEQ version 4 in survey mode. Method: immunoSEQ multiplex PCR; TCRdb's copy keeps in-frame clones and lacks some. The table includes tens of thousands of clones, around 72% detected once. This record belongs to a study of persistence of HIV-infected CD4 T cells. Looking at the study overall: CD4+ T cells responding to CMV or HIV-1 Gag were isolated. Up to about 200 mL blood was drawn at multiple time points; a couple of donors had single-time leukapheresis.

Germline CDR1 is SGHVS and CDR2 is FQNEAQ. The CDR3 has 17 residues. Trimming pared 7 bases from V and 6 bases from J, leaving 25 bases between. Study outcomes and limitations: Bulk TCR data could not be restricted to HIV-1-infected CMV-responding cells. Proviral oligoclonality tracked with TCR oligoclonality within the same sorted cells.

Stimulation used about 9.5 ug/mL lysate from CMV-infected fibroblasts. CD40L/CD69 double-negative CD45RO-high memory CD4+ T cells were collected. The sample was CD4+ T cells sorted from PBMCs after roughly 17-hour stimulation, taken from a patient who received antiretroviral therapy. The chain is built from TRBV7-8 and TRBJ1-5; weak D call: TRBD1 (5 bases). The clonotype was recovered from an adult man with HIV who was CMV-seropositive. The CDR3, as DNA: TGTGCCAGCATCCCCGGCGAGGGACGCCGGGTGTTTCAGCCCCAGCATTTT. Translation: CASIPGEGRRVFQPQHF. Combining the CDR3 with reference TRBV7-8 and TRBJ1-5 gives the whole variable domain GAGVSQSPRYKVAKRGQDVALRCDPISGHVSLFWYQQALGQGPEFLTYFQNEAQLDKSGLPSDRFFAERPEGSVSTLKIQRTQQEDSAVYLCASIPGEGRRVFQPQHFGDGTRLSIL.